One and the same sample provided the 5 T cell receptor beta chains below, sequenced in a study of cytomegalovirus exposure and HLA in healthy donors. The PCR ran on 60 Vbeta and 13 Jbeta primers. Measured with immunoSEQ multiplex PCR; TCRdb has only the in-frame clones, and not every one. The repertoire holds 100,000 to 150,000 clones, with 70% to 85% as singletons. Sequenced sample: PBMCs. These receptors were obtained from a man in his forties in good health and CMV-seropositive.

The chain employs TRBV7-2 and TRBJ1-5, with 8 positions matching TRBD1. Germline CDR1 SGHTA, CDR2 FQGNSA. V was clipped by 6 bases and J by 6 bases; unmatched bases: 10. The CDR3 runs to 15 residues. This chain's CDR3 is CASSLDRVYGQPQHF. CDR3 DNA: TGTGCCAGCAGTTTGGACAGGGTTTATGGTCAGCCCCAGCATTTT.

The chain combines TRBV7-2 with TRBJ2-1; TRBD2 aligns across 8 bases. The germline V gene encodes CDR1 SGHTA and CDR2 FQGNSA. J gave up 7 bases and V 4 bases, and 3 bases lay outside the gene matches. CDR3 length equals 13 residues. CDR3 DNA sequence: TGTGCCAGCAGCTACGGACTAGCTAATGAGCAGTTCTTC. Its translation is CASSYGLANEQFF. Combining the CDR3 with reference TRBV7-2 and TRBJ2-1 gives the whole variable domain GAGVSQSPSNKVTEKGKDVELRCDPISGHTALYWYRQSLGQGLEFLIYFQGNSAPDKSGLPSDRFSAERTGGSVSTLTIQRTQQEDSAVYLCASSYGLANEQFFGPGTRLTVL.

The chain carries TRBV29-1 and TRBJ2-1, with 10 nucleotides matching TRBD1. The CDR3 loop spans 14 amino acids. Germline trimming cut 6 bases from V and 8 bases from J; bases unmatched to any gene: 10. The germline V gene encodes CDR1 SQVTM and CDR2 ANQGSEA. In DNA, the CDR3 is TGCAGCGTCACCCGGGACAGGGGTTGGCATGAGCAGTTCTTC. Translation: CSVTRDRGWHEQFF.

The chain employs TRBV5-4 and TRBJ2-7; D is perhaps TRBD2 (6 bases). V lost 0 bases, J lost 1 base, and 8 bases lay in between. This CDR3 comprises 14 residues. Germline CDR1 is SGHNT and CDR2 is YYREEE (reference sequence). CDR3 region: CASSLVGGSYEQYF. The CDR3 DNA reads TGTGCCAGCAGCTTGGTGGGGGGATCCTACGAGCAGTACTTC.

This CDR3 is CASSPQGAPTMGYTF. The CDR3 DNA is TGTGCCAGCTCACCGCAGGGTGCTCCTACTATGGGCTACACCTTC. V usage is TRBV18 and J usage is TRBJ1-2; D is perhaps TRBD1 (5 bases). There are 15 residues in the CDR3. Germline-derived CDR1 and CDR2 are KGHSH and LQKENI. The ends were cut back, 3 bases at V and 8 bases at J, with 19 bases in the middle.